The next 20 T cell receptor beta chains were all read from a single sample in a study of shared clonotypes between healthy human individuals. Generated by immunoSEQ multiplex PCR, the TCRdb table keeps only in-frame clones and is missing some. The sample has about 2.4 million clones, 90% to 95% seen once. The sequencing input was naive CD4+ T cells from PBMCs. Described subset: CD45RA+ positively selected. The origin of the receptors is a man aged 18 to 30 in good health. Some clones in this sample may be carry-over from other donors' samples.

J is TRBJ2-2 and V is TRBV7-3, with 7 bases matching TRBD2. The CDR3 has 15 residues. V shed 0 bases and J 3 bases; nucleotides not matched to a gene: 1. Germline lookup yields CDR1 SGHTA and CDR2 FQGTGA. The CDR3 DNA sequence: TGTGCCAGCAGCTTAACAGGGAGGGACACCGGGGAGCTGTTTTTT. It specifies CASSLTGRDTGELFF.

The J gene is TRBJ2-1, the V gene TRBV11-2; TRBD2 agrees at 7 bases. The CDR3 consists of 17 residues. V lost 7 bases, J lost 8 bases, and 20 bases stayed unmatched. CDR1 and CDR2 (germline): SGHAT, FQNNGV. CDR3 bases: TGTGCCAGCACCCTCCAGGAGGGTTCGGGAGGTGGCGATGAGCAGTTCTTC. Amino acid sequence: CASTLQEGSGGGDEQFF.

The chain recombines TRBV6-4 with TRBJ2-7; TRBD2 matches 10 bases. From germline, CDR1 is MRHNA and CDR2 SNTAGT. The length of the CDR3 is 17 residues. With V trimmed by 6 bases and J by 3 bases, 14 bases remained unmatched. CDR3 in DNA: TGTGCCAGCAGGACAGTGGGCGAGCGGGAGGGCATCTACGAGCAGTACTTC. Protein: CASRTVGEREGIYEQYF.

Notes on this clone: Other DNA sequences of this sample code for an identical CDR3. The chain links TRBV5-4 to TRBJ1-1; 7 nucleotides match TRBD1. CDR1 SGHNT and CDR2 YYREEE come from the germline V gene (reference sequence). After removal of 0 bases from V and 0 bases from J, the junction contained 5 bases not matched to a gene. This CDR3 has 16 residues. This CDR3 is CASSLGGRGLNTEAFF. The CDR3 region has the DNA TGTGCCAGCAGCTTGGGCGGCAGGGGGTTGAACACTGAAGCTTTCTTT.

Here the CDR3 reads CASSLSTSGGSYEQYF. CDR3 bases: TGTGCCAGCAGCTTATCGACTAGCGGGGGCTCCTACGAGCAGTACTTC. The V and J genes are TRBV7-2 and TRBJ2-7, with 12 positions matching TRBD2. Trimming removed 2 bases from V and 0 bases from J; junction bases left unmatched: 2. The CDR3 length is 16 residues. CDR1 SGHTA and CDR2 FQGNSA come from the germline V gene.

The chain carries TRBV7-2 and TRBJ2-3; a weak D match, TRBD2 (6 bases). This CDR3 has 16 amino acids. Trimming pared 4 bases from V and 3 bases from J, leaving 17 bases between. Germline V lookup: CDR1 SGHTA, CDR2 FQGNSA. CDR3: CASSYRLRGKTDTQYF. In DNA, the CDR3 is TGTGCCAGCAGCTACCGACTACGCGGGAAAACAGATACGCAGTATTTT.

The V and J genes are TRBV4-3 and TRBJ1-3; D is uncertain. CDR1 is LGHNA, CDR2 YSLEER, per germline. V was clipped by 1 base and J by 8 bases, with 3 bases between them. The CDR3 is 11 amino acids. The CDR3 loop is CASSQGDTIYF. Written as DNA, the CDR3 is TGCGCCAGCAGCCAAGGGGACACCATATATTTT.

The V and J genes are TRBV13 and TRBJ2-7; D call uncertain. CDR1 is PRHDT and CDR2 is FYEKMQ in the germline V gene (reference sequence). The CDR3 extends over 13 amino acids. V was pared by 2 bases and J by 5 bases, with 10 bases between. In DNA, the CDR3 is TGTGCCAGCAGCTTAAGCAGCTACCACGAGCAGTACTTC. This gives the protein CASSLSSYHEQYF.

This clone was detected only once. J is TRBJ1-2 and V is TRBV5-4, with D maybe TRBD1 (6 bases). Germline values: CDR1 SGHNT, CDR2 YYREEE (reference sequence). The CDR3 runs to 16 residues. The ends were cut back, 5 bases at V and 0 bases at J, with 17 bases in the middle. The CDR3 DNA follows: TGTGCCAGCAGACCCGGGGGGGGGACATCTAACTATGGCTACACCTTC. Translation gives CASRPGGGTSNYGYTF.

V is TRBV5-1 and J is TRBJ2-1, with D maybe TRBD2 (5 bases). The CDR3 totals 15 residues. Germline CDR1 SGHRS, CDR2 YFSETQ. V was trimmed by 2 bases and J by 4 bases, leaving 13 bases between them. This CDR3 reads CASSFGGLEYNEQFF. As DNA, the CDR3 is TGCGCCAGCAGCTTCGGCGGACTGGAATACAATGAGCAGTTCTTC. The complete variable domain, with remaining parts taken from reference TRBV5-1 and TRBJ2-1, reads KAGVTQTPRYLIKTRGQQVTLSCSPISGHRSVSWYQQTPGQGLQFLFEYFSETQRNKGNFPGRFSGRQFSNSRSEMNVSTLELGDSALYLCASSFGGLEYNEQFFGPGTRLTVL.

The chain carries TRBV14 and TRBJ2-7, with TRBD1 as a possible D gene (5 bases). The V gene lost 1 base and the J gene lost 5 bases, with 12 bases spanning the gap. The CDR3 is made up of 14 amino acids. Germline CDR1 and CDR2: SGHDN and FVKESK. The CDR3 region is CASSQVSRDNEQYF. The CDR3 DNA sequence: TGTGCCAGCAGCCAAGTTTCCAGGGATAACGAGCAGTACTTC.

This chain joins TRBV25-1 and TRBJ2-3; weak D call: TRBD1 (5 bases). The CDR3 loop spans 13 amino acids. Per germline, CDR1 MGHDK and CDR2 SYGVNS. Trimming removed 3 bases from V and 5 bases from J, with 9 bases in between. CDR3 DNA: TGTGCCAGCAGTGATTCCCAGGGAGATACGCAGTATTTT. It is translated as CASSDSQGDTQYF.

The V gene is TRBV7-2, the J gene TRBJ2-7, with 8 bases that match TRBD2. CDR3 length: 15 residues. Germline loops: CDR1 SGHTA, CDR2 FQGNSA. V gave up 5 bases and J gave up 3 bases; unmatched junction bases: 9. The CDR3 sequence: CASSTSLAGHYEQYF. CDR3 DNA sequence: TGTGCCAGCAGCACAAGTCTAGCGGGCCACTACGAGCAGTACTTC.

V usage is TRBV9 and J usage is TRBJ2-4, with TRBD1 matching 7 bases. The CDR3 has 14 residues. The V gene end was trimmed by 0 bases and the J gene end by 7 bases; junction bases not matched to a gene: 4. Germline V gene lookup returns CDR1 SGDLS and CDR2 YYNGEE. In DNA form, the CDR3 reads TGTGCCAGCAGCGTAGGGGGACAGTGGAACATTCAGTACTTC. Its protein is CASSVGGQWNIQYF.

This chain connects TRBV9 to TRBJ2-7, with D tentatively TRBD2 (5 bases). The length of the CDR3 is 17 residues. Per the germline V gene, CDR1 is SGDLS and CDR2 is YYNGEE. The germline V and J ends were trimmed by 0 bases and 7 bases, with 23 bases remaining between them. CDR3 protein: CASSVVVGLAESVEQYF. The CDR3 DNA sequence: TGTGCCAGCAGCGTAGTGGTTGGGCTAGCCGAATCCGTGGAGCAGTACTTC.

V usage is TRBV7-8 and J usage is TRBJ1-5; D is unresolved. V was cut by 2 bases and J by 2 bases, with 16 bases left in between. The CDR3 is 17 amino acids. Germline V gene lookup returns CDR1 SGHVS and CDR2 FQNEAQ. CDR3 sequence: CASSLLGLAAGNQPQHF. As DNA, the CDR3 is TGTGCCAGCAGCTTACTCGGCCTTGCAGCAGGCAATCAGCCCCAGCATTTT.

This chain links TRBV2 with TRBJ2-5, with 7 bases matching TRBD2. V trimming: 2 bases; J trimming: 1 base; junction bases outside the gene matches: 1. The CDR3 runs 14 residues. Germline V gene lookup returns CDR1 SNHLY and CDR2 FYNNEI. Here the CDR3 reads CASSEQRGQETQYF. The DNA of the CDR3 is TGTGCCAGCAGTGAACAGCGGGGCCAAGAGACCCAGTACTTC. Full variable domain (remainder filled in from reference TRBV2 and TRBJ2-5): EPEVTQTPSHQVTQMGQEVILRCVPISNHLYFYWYRQILGQKVEFLVSFYNNEISEKSEIFDDQFSVERPDGSNFTLKIRSTKLEDSAMYFCASSEQRGQETQYFGPGTRLLVL.

The gene calls are TRBV6-6 and TRBJ2-7, with D perhaps being TRBD1 or TRBD2 (5 bases each). V gave up 4 bases and J gave up 1 base, with 17 bases separating them. The CDR3 covers 16 residues. In germline, CDR1 is MNHNY, CDR2 SVGAGI (reference sequence). CDR3 region: CASSFAEVGRSYEQYF. In DNA form, the CDR3 reads TGTGCCAGCAGTTTTGCCGAAGTGGGACGGTCCTACGAGCAGTACTTC.

The V and J genes are TRBV10-3 and TRBJ2-1; possible D gene TRBD2, 5 bases. The germline V gene encodes CDR1 ENHRY and CDR2 SYGVKD. CDR3 length equals 15 residues. The V and J ends lost 6 bases and 0 bases respectively, with 12 bases between them. CDR3 residues: CAIRRAGSSYNEQFF. DNA of the CDR3: TGTGCCATCAGGAGGGCTGGGAGCTCCTACAATGAGCAGTTCTTC.

The gene calls are TRBV6-1 and TRBJ1-1, with a weak D call TRBD1 (5 bases). CDR3 length equals 14 residues. Germline lookup yields CDR1 MNHNS and CDR2 SASEGT. V was cut by 3 bases and J by 11 bases, with 19 bases left in between. The CDR3 protein is CASSDYGTARTAFF. Written as DNA, the CDR3 is TGTGCCAGCAGTGACTACGGGACCGCAAGGACGGCTTTCTTT.